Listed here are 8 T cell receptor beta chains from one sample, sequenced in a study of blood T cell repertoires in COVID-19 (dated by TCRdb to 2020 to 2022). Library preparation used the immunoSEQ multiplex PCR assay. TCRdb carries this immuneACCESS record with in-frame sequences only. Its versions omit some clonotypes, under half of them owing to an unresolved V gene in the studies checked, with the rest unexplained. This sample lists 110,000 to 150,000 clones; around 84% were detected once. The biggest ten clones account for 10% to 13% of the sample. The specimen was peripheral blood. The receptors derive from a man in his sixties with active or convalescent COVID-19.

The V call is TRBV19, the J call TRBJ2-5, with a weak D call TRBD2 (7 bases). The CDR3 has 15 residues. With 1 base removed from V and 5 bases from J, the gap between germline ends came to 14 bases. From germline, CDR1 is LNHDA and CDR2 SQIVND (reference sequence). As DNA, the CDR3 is TGTGCCAGTAGTATAGTTGGACTAGGGGGGGAGACCCAGTACTTC. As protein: CASSIVGLGGETQYF.

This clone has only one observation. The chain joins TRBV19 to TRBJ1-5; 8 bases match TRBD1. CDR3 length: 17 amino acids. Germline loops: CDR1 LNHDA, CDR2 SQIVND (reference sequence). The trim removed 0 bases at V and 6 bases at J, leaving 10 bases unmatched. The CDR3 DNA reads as TGTGCCAGTAGTATAGATAGGGGCAGGGGGCGAGGTCAGCCCCAGCATTTT. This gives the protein CASSIDRGRGRGQPQHF.

Here the CDR3 reads CASTERTEGGYTF. For the CDR3, the DNA is TGTGCCAGCACCGAACGTACGGAGGGGGGCTACACCTTC. The chain joins TRBV9 to TRBJ1-2, with a tentative D call TRBD1 (5 bases). Trimming stripped 6 bases from V and 8 bases from J, with 17 bases between. There are 13 residues in the CDR3. Germline-derived CDR1 and CDR2 are SGDLS and YYNGEE.

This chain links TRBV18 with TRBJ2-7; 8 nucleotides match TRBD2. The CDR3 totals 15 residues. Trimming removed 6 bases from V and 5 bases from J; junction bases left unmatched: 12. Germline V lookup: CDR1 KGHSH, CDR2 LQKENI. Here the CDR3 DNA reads TGTGCCAGCTCCGTTCGATCCGGGGGGGCAAACGAGCAGTACGTC. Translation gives CASSVRSGGANEQYV.

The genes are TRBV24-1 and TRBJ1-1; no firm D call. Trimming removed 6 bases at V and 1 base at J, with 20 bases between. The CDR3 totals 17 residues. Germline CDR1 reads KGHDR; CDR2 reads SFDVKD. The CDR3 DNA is TGTGCCACCAGTCTGGTCAGGCCTCTCTCGTGGAACACTGAAGCTTTCTTT. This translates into CATSLVRPLSWNTEAFF.

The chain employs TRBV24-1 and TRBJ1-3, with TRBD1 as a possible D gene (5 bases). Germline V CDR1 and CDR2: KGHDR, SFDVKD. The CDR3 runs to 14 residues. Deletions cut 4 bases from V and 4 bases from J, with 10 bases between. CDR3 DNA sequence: TGTGCCACCAGTGAATCAGGGTCCGGAAACACCATATATTTT. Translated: CATSESGSGNTIYF.

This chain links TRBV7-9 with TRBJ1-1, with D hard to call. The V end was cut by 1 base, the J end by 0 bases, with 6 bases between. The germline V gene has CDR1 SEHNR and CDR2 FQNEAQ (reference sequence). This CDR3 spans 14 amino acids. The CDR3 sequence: CASSLELMNTEAFF. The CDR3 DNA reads TGTGCCAGCAGCTTAGAGCTTATGAACACTGAAGCTTTCTTT.

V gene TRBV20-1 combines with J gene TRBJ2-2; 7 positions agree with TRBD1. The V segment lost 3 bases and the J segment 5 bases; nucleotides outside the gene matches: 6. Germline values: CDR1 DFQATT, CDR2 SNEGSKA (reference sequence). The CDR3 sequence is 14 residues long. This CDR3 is CSASGDRGTGELFF. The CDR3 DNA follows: TGCAGTGCTAGTGGGGACAGAGGAACCGGGGAGCTGTTTTTT.